This TCR beta chain comes out of a study of CD8 T cells in Susac syndrome (dated by TCRdb to the late 2010s). For the study in its entirety: Repertoire sequencing was used to test whether CD8+ T cell activation and differentiation in Susac syndrome was antigen driven. CD8+ T cell repertoire clonality was compared between more than ten healthy donors, about 14 Susac syndrome patients and 15 multiple sclerosis patients. Study-level results and caveats: The number of individuals in the TCR sequencing and HLA analysis was recognized as being relatively small.

To note about this clonotype: Its cognate antigen has yet to be identified. The input lacks base qualities; no much larger clone sits a single base away.

The CDR3 goes from the cysteine to the phenylalanine over 15 residues. Only the CDR3 region is kept as DNA, spanning 45 bases read in frame from base 1. Taken from the germline V gene, the CDR1 and CDR2 loops are MNHEY and SVGAGI. The V end loses 8 bases and the J end loses 6 bases, and a stretch of 17 bases separates them. RNA was extracted using the RNeasy kit, and roughly 0.45 to 1 microgram was reverse transcribed with random hexamers. TCR beta CDR3 regions were amplified with the immunoSEQ multiplex PCR assay covering 54 Vbeta and 13 Jbeta segments. Bias from PCR amplification was corrected by using a synthetic template baseline for primer optimization and for computational correction. Concerning the study's data processing: Only productive sequences were kept, with reads annotated to V, D and J genes according to IMGT and analyzed in immunoSEQ Analyzer. Clonality was calculated as one minus the Shannon entropy normalized by log2 of the number of productive unique sequences. For each patient and control, public and private clones were evaluated within the 100 most prevalent clones. Clones were defined as Susac-specific when absent from the healthy and MS cohorts, from 1052 published viral clones and from other ImmuneACCESS disease sequences. TCRdb trimmed public reads at Q25 via fastp, called clones via MiXCR and kept in-frame beta chains. Every distinct CDR3 protein forms one entry, paired with its most common genes and DNA. Clone size and V and J calls follow TCRdb, not the original study. The sample contains approximately 22,000 distinct CDR3 sequences, more than 85% of them found a single time. The ten largest clones represent around 0.25% of the sample.

Peripheral blood CD8+ and CD4+ T cells from healthy donors, Susac syndrome patients and multiple sclerosis patients were profiled by high-throughput TCR beta sequencing. The healthy donors served as controls matched for age and sex. Bulk CD8+ and CD4+ T cells were purified by magnetic negative isolation, whereas CD8+ TEMRA cells were enriched by FACS. Blood was collected in EDTA tubes and processed within 24 hours, with PBMCs isolated through density gradient centrifugation. PBMCs intended for TCR sequencing were frozen in liquid nitrogen and were later thawed in a 37 degrees C water bath. A purity of at least 90% was achieved for sorted or isolated CD4+, CD8+ and CD8+ TEMRA cells.

Sequencing input: CD8+ T cells from PBMCs. The chain uses TRBV6-5 and TRBJ1-6; a tentative D call is TRBD1 (5 bases match). This clonotype originated in a human donor in good health. The nucleotide sequence reads TGTGCCAGCTCCACGGGTTCGGGGGTTAATTCACCCCTCCACTTT. Its coded protein is CASSTGSGVNSPLHF.